This T cell receptor beta chain was captured in a study of blood T cell repertoires in COVID-19 (dated by TCRdb to 2018 to 2020). At the level of the whole study: Samples covering the acute and convalescent phases of COVID-19 were provided by collaborators in the United States, Italy and Spain. Where available, HLA class I and class II types were taken from metadata supplied by the sample provider and were not determined by assay-based typing. The material from the prospective study consisted of cDNA or gDNA derived from T cells, B-cell-depleted T cells, or PBMCs. Samples were obtained from the ongoing ImmuneRACE study (first 160 participants) and from over 1,000 subjects provided by 6 global collaborators. The sample metadata nearly always contained a de-identified subject ID, COVID-19 status, age in years and sex. The repertoires were released in a freely available public database meant as a resource for research on the immune response to SARS-CoV-2. Deeply sampled blood TCRbeta repertoires from subjects exposed to, actively infected with, or recovered from COVID-19 were included in the dataset. Results the study describes overall, beyond this receptor: Clinical and demographic metadata were provided uncurated, with the amount varying by source and participant.

Each collaborating institution followed its own protocols to collect whole blood in K2EDTA tubes. Collaborator samples were shipped for TCRbeta analysis as frozen whole blood, isolated PBMCs, or DNA extracted from either sample type. Concerning this clone itself: This receptor's antigen is unknown. No qualities accompany the bases; no much larger clone lies one base away.

Counted from cysteine to phenylalanine, this CDR3 has 16 amino acids. Only the CDR3 DNA stays, 48 bases, in frame from base 1. V loses 7 bases, J loses 3 bases, and the germline ends lie 20 bases apart. CDR1 and CDR2 (SGHRS, YFSETQ) derive from the germline V gene. The immunoSEQ Assay, a bias-controlled multiplex PCR, was used to amplify TCRbeta CDR3 regions from genomic DNA. The published analysis was carried out like this. The number of nucleated cells in each sample was estimated from the amplification of reference gene primers within the assay. Sequence reads were collapsed and filtered to measure the absolute abundance of every unique TCRbeta CDR3 rearrangement. For each sample, productive Simpson clonality was calculated by taking the square root of Simpson's diversity index across productive rearrangements. TCRdb provides this immuneACCESS table in a form limited to in-frame rearrangements. Some clones are lacking; in checked studies, under half of them reflect an unresolved V gene, and why the rest are absent is not known. D and trimming come from the DNA, and the V and J calls and clone size come from that table. In all, the sample holds fewer than 100,000 clones, and over 75% of those were seen once. The ten largest clones take up roughly 11% of the sample.

The material sequenced was peripheral blood. The origin of this receptor is a man between 50 and 59 years old with acute or convalescent COVID-19. This receptor chain uses TRBV5-1 and TRBJ1-3, with a weak D call of TRBD1 (6 bases match). The DNA reads as follows: TGCGCCAGCGCCTCAGGAAGGACAGATTATGGAAACACCATATATTTT. Its translation is CASASGRTDYGNTIYF.